What follows describes a single T cell receptor beta chain. These data originate in a study of blood T cells in healthy people across ages. Primers used in a second PCR of roughly 6 to 11 cycles were a sample-barcoded 5' primer and a J-beta primer mix. One entry per CDR3 protein, called by TCRdb with MiXCR from the 5' RACE reads. Of fewer than 2,000,000 distinct CDR3 sequences listed, 39% are singletons. The germline V gene has CDR1 SGHTA and CDR2 FQGNSA. The CDR3 length is 14 residues. With 3 bases removed from V and 3 bases from J, the gap between germline ends came to 9 bases. This receptor was identified in a human donor in good health. This chain connects TRBV7-2 to TRBJ2-1, with unresolved D. Sequencing input: blood. CDR3 protein: CASSFGSVYNEQFF. CDR3 bases: TGTGCCAGCAGCTTCGGGTCGGTCTACAATGAGCAGTTCTTC.